This T cell receptor (beta chain) appears in the sequencing data of a study of beta chain features in type 1 diabetes. Points from the study as a whole: All four CD4+ subsets from Type 1 diabetes patients carried moderately but significantly shorter TCRB CDR3s. Patients and controls would be equally affected if PCR favored shorter templates. Reduced insertions and increased deletions marked VDJ junctions in type 1 diabetes patients.

Concerning this clone: The antigen is not known.

The sequenced template was cDNA made from the entire isolated RNA. Clones were read by immunoSEQ multiplex PCR, and TCRdb kept only the in-frame ones, dropping some. The sample contains about 250,000 clones, roughly 14% of which appear only once. The sequence was collected from a woman in her 40s in good health. Sequencing was done on a sample of naive CD4+ T cells from blood.

CDR3 loop: CASSVSPSGGSTDTQYF. The CDR3 bases are TGTGCCAGCAGCGTATCTCCTAGCGGGGGAAGCACAGATACGCAGTATTTT. The chain combines TRBV9 with TRBJ2-3, with 10 bases that match TRBD2. This CDR3 is 17 amino acids long. Germline V gene sequence: CDR1 SGDLS, CDR2 YYNGEE. The J segment lost 0 bases and the V segment lost 1 base, leaving 5 bases of the junction unmatched.